This T cell receptor beta chain is drawn from a study of blood T cell repertoires in COVID-19. In the study overall: PBMCs, B-cell-depleted T cells, or T cells provided the cDNA or gDNA that made up the material.

Authors' data handling: Estimates of nucleated cell counts were drawn from the amplification of reference gene primers. Data came from immunoSEQ multiplex PCR; TCRdb stores just in-frame clones and leaves some out. That table furnishes V, J and clone size, whereas the DNA furnished D and trimming. The sample gives around 270,000 clones, approximately 83% of which show up once; approximately 14% is in the top ten. The CDR3 is 13 amino acids. The V and J ends lost 4 bases and 11 bases, in that order; junction bases with no gene match: 7. Germline CDR1 is GTSNPN and CDR2 is SVGIG (reference sequence). While infection was still active, Seattle patients were enrolled and then followed longitudinally.

The receptor comes from a person aged 65 to 85 with COVID-19, enrolled during active disease. The chain combines TRBV30 with TRBJ1-6, with TRBD1 matching 8 bases. Material for sequencing was peripheral blood. The CDR3 DNA sequence: TGTGCCTGGAACGTAGACAGGGGCCCACCCCTCCACTTT. As protein: CAWNVDRGPPLHF.